These 4 T cell receptor beta chains were all obtained from the same sample, sequenced in a study of blood T cell repertoires in COVID-19 (dated by TCRdb to between 2020 and 2021). Library preparation used the immunoSEQ multiplex PCR assay. The table comes from immuneACCESS by way of TCRdb, which keeps in-frame sequences with V and J called. Part of the clones is missing from these tables; in studies checked, under half for an unresolved V gene and the rest for unknown reasons. For this sample there are 250,000 or so clones; approximately 91% appear just once. The ten largest clones add up to 0.94% of the sample. Sequenced material: peripheral blood. The source is a woman aged 40 to 50 who had recovered from COVID-19.

This chain connects TRBV6-1 to TRBJ2-7; 10 nucleotides agree with TRBD2. The CDR3 is 16 residues long. J gave up 3 bases and V 1 base, and 6 bases lay outside the gene matches. Per germline, CDR1 MNHNS and CDR2 SASEGT. In DNA, the CDR3 is TGTGCCAGCAGTGAAGGGCTAGCGGGAGTCCTCTACGAGCAGTACTTC. The encoded protein is CASSEGLAGVLYEQYF.

This chain connects TRBV28 to TRBJ2-7; 7 positions agree with TRBD2. The CDR3 is 13 amino acids. The V and J ends lost 4 bases and 1 base, in that order; junction bases with no gene match: 1. Looked up from germline, CDR1 is MDHEN and CDR2 is SYDVKM. CDR3 DNA: TGTGCCAGCAGTTCGGGAGGATCCTACGAGCAGTACTTC. Residues: CASSSGGSYEQYF.

The rearrangement uses TRBV5-4 and TRBJ2-3; D remains ambiguous. Trimming shortened V by 4 bases and J by 3 bases, and 9 bases separated the two germline ends. Per germline, CDR1 SGHNT and CDR2 YYREEE (reference sequence). The CDR3 has 13 amino acids. The CDR3 bases are TGTGCCAGCAGCCCACCCGGGACAGATACGCAGTATTTT. This codes for CASSPPGTDTQYF. Together with reference TRBV5-4 and TRBJ2-3, the CDR3 gives the full variable domain: ETGVTQSPTHLIKTRGQQVTLRCSSQSGHNTVSWYQQALGQGPQFIFQYYREEENGRGNFPPRFSGLQFPNYSSELNVNALELDDSALYLCASSPPGTDTQYFGPGTRLTVL.

This clone showed up just once. This rearrangement joins TRBV7-9 to TRBJ1-1, with 8 nucleotides matching TRBD1. There are 15 residues in the CDR3. Trimming took 5 bases from V and 3 from J; bases not matched to a gene: 8. Germline lookup yields CDR1 SEHNR and CDR2 FQNEAQ (reference sequence). The CDR3 loop reads CASSPTGGSDTEAFF. CDR3 DNA: TGTGCCAGCAGCCCCACAGGGGGTTCTGACACTGAAGCTTTCTTT. The whole variable domain, remainder taken from reference TRBV7-9 and TRBJ1-1, is DTGVSQNPRHKITKRGQNVTFRCDPISEHNRLYWYRQTLGQGPEFLTYFQNEAQLEKSRLLSDRFSAERPKGSFSTLEIQRTEQGDSAMYLCASSPTGGSDTEAFFGQGTRLTVV.